This entry lists 21 T cell receptor beta chains sequenced from one sample in a study of regulatory T cells. The primer mix had 52 TRBV and 13 TRBJ primers. Here immunoSEQ multiplex PCR was the method, and the copy in TCRdb shows in-frame clones only, minus some. The sample gives over 20,000 clones, under 95% of which show up once; about 3.8% is in the top ten. The material sequenced was CD8+ T cells sorted from blood. The receptors were gathered from a child between 2 and 9 years old with CD3G deficiency.

A single count supports this clone. The rearrangement uses TRBV28 and TRBJ2-1; TRBD2 matches 12 bases. The CDR3 has 16 amino acids. V was pared by 5 bases and J by 3 bases, with 5 bases of the junction left unmatched. Germline V gives CDR1 MDHEN, CDR2 SYDVKM. This CDR3 is CASSTRTSGIYNEQFF. The CDR3 nucleotides are TGTGCCAGCAGTACTCGGACTAGCGGGATCTACAATGAGCAGTTCTTC.

The rearrangement uses TRBV19 and TRBJ2-6; D remains unclear. CDR1 LNHDA and CDR2 SQIVND come from the germline V gene (reference sequence). V shed 8 bases and J shed 3 bases, with 17 bases lying between them. The CDR3 covers 16 residues. CDR3 in amino acids: CASATRGHGGANVLTF. CDR3 in DNA: TGTGCCAGTGCAACTCGCGGCCACGGTGGGGCCAACGTCCTGACTTTC.

The J gene is TRBJ2-7, the V gene TRBV6-1; D may be TRBD1 (5 bases). This CDR3 comprises 13 residues. The germline CDR1 and CDR2 sequences are MNHNS and SASEGT. The germline V and J ends were trimmed by 8 bases and 4 bases, with 15 bases remaining between them. The CDR3 sequence: CASSQTEWYEQYF. The CDR3 DNA follows: TGTGCCAGCTCCCAGACAGAGTGGTACGAGCAGTACTTC.

The genes are TRBV6-1 and TRBJ1-5; the D is unclear. CDR3 length equals 14 residues. The V and J ends lost 6 bases and 3 bases respectively, with 12 bases between them. Germline V gene data show CDR1 as MNHNS and CDR2 as SASEGT. The CDR3 DNA is TGTGCCAGCAGCCCCGACGGGCACAATCAGCCCCAGCATTTT. Protein sequence: CASSPDGHNQPQHF.

This chain connects TRBV6-1 to TRBJ1-5; D call uncertain. This CDR3 has 9 amino acids. Per germline, CDR1 MNHNS and CDR2 SASEGT. The V gene lost 8 bases and the J gene lost 10 bases, with 6 bases spanning the gap. CDR3 nucleotide sequence: TGTGCCAGCGCGGCTCCCCAGCATTTT. This sequence encodes CASAAPQHF.

This sequence joins TRBV28 and TRBJ1-5; TRBD1 matches 7 bases. After removal of 7 bases from V and 7 bases from J, the junction contained 13 bases not matched to a gene. Germline V gene sequence: CDR1 MDHEN, CDR2 SYDVKM. The CDR3 loop spans 15 amino acids. CDR3 loop: CASKGRDRVSQPQHF. The CDR3 nucleotides read TGTGCCAGCAAAGGGCGAGACAGGGTCTCGCAGCCCCAGCATTTT. Together with reference TRBV28 and TRBJ1-5, the CDR3 gives the full variable domain: DVKVTQSSRYLVKRTGEKVFLECVQDMDHENMFWYRQDPGLGLRLIYFSYDVKMKEKGDIPEGYSVSREKKERFSLILESASTNQTSMYLCASKGRDRVSQPQHFGDGTRLSIL.

The rearrangement uses TRBV7-9 and TRBJ2-3; 8 nucleotides match TRBD2. V trimming: 5 bases; J trimming: 5 bases; junction bases outside the gene matches: 15. The CDR3 contains 17 residues. From germline, CDR1 is SEHNR and CDR2 FQNEAQ (reference sequence). CDR3 nucleotides: TGTGCCAGCAGCCCGAAAATAGCGGGATTTGCGGAAGATACGCAGTATTTT. It encodes CASSPKIAGFAEDTQYF.

This chain links TRBV28 with TRBJ2-2; a possible D gene is TRBD2 (7 bases). The CDR3 spans 18 residues. Trimming left V 6 bases short and J 6 bases short, with 26 bases between. CDR1 MDHEN and CDR2 SYDVKM come from the germline V gene. The CDR3 protein is CASSITLGGASRSGELFF. For the CDR3, the DNA is TGTGCCAGCAGCATTACCTTAGGGGGGGCTTCTCGGTCCGGGGAGCTGTTTTTT.

The chain couples TRBV11-2 to TRBJ2-1; D is uncertain. The CDR3 loop spans 13 amino acids. Germline V gene data show CDR1 as SGHAT and CDR2 as FQNNGV. V was cut by 1 base and J by 6 bases, with 7 bases left in between. The DNA of the CDR3 is TGTGCCAGCAGCTTAGGGCTAGGCAATGAGCAGTTCTTC. Encoded protein: CASSLGLGNEQFF.

The rearrangement links TRBV6-1 to TRBJ1-1; D unclear. The CDR3 loop spans 16 amino acids. The V end lost 4 bases, the J end lost 1 base, and 16 bases lay between the germline ends. The V gene's germline CDR1 is MNHNS and CDR2 SASEGT. CDR3 amino acids: CASSVPGTDGNTEAFF. Here the CDR3 DNA reads TGTGCCAGCAGTGTTCCAGGTACCGACGGGAACACTGAAGCTTTCTTT.

The V and J genes are TRBV28 and TRBJ1-5, with D unclear. Germline values: CDR1 MDHEN, CDR2 SYDVKM. There are 14 residues in the CDR3. The ends were cut back, 6 bases at V and 0 bases at J, with 9 bases in the middle. The CDR3 loop is CASRPGYSNQPQHF. The CDR3 region has the DNA TGTGCCAGCAGACCCGGGTATAGCAATCAGCCCCAGCATTTT.

This chain connects TRBV6-6 to TRBJ1-1; a weak D match, TRBD1 (6 bases). The germline V and J ends were trimmed by 6 bases and 0 bases, with 11 bases remaining between them. From germline, CDR1 is MNHNY and CDR2 SVGAGI (reference sequence). The CDR3 contains 14 residues. The CDR3 sequence is CASRSDSLNTEAFF. CDR3 DNA sequence: TGTGCCAGCAGATCGGACAGCTTGAACACTGAAGCTTTCTTT.

The chain recombines TRBV9 with TRBJ2-3; 10 bases are shared with TRBD2. J lost 4 bases, V lost 9 bases, and 11 bases had no gene match. The CDR3 has 15 amino acids. CDR1 and CDR2 from the germline V gene are SGDLS and YYNGEE. CDR3 nucleotide sequence: TGTGCCACCTCCCCCCATAGCGGGAGGCCAGATACGCAGTATTTT. It translates to CATSPHSGRPDTQYF.

This chain uses TRBV6-1 with TRBJ1-4; D uncertain. There are 14 residues in the CDR3. Germline V gene data show CDR1 as MNHNS and CDR2 as SASEGT. Trimming shortened V by 4 bases and J by 5 bases, and 11 bases separated the two germline ends. The CDR3 DNA sequence: TGTGCCAGCAGTGCACGAGCATTCAATGAAAAACTGTTTTTT. Translating gives CASSARAFNEKLFF.

This chain's CDR3 is CASSFARLNEQFF. The CDR3 DNA sequence: TGTGCCAGCAGCTTTGCCAGGTTGAATGAGCAGTTCTTC. The gene calls are TRBV11-3 and TRBJ2-1; D gene unclear. The CDR3 extends over 13 amino acids. Germline V gives CDR1 SGHNT, CDR2 YENEEA. V was trimmed by 3 bases and J by 7 bases, leaving 10 bases between them.

The chain employs TRBV28 and TRBJ1-5, with 7 bases aligning to TRBD1. Per the germline V gene, CDR1 is MDHEN and CDR2 is SYDVKM. The CDR3 loop spans 16 amino acids. Losses at the gene ends were 4 bases for V and 4 bases for J; bases not matched to a gene: 10. In DNA, the CDR3 is TGTGCCAGCAGTTCGGGATACAGGGGTGGGAATCAGCCCCAGCATTTT. The encoded protein is CASSSGYRGGNQPQHF.

The rearrangement links TRBV28 to TRBJ1-3; D unresolved. Trimming took 5 bases from V and 0 from J, leaving 14 bases between them. The CDR3 extends over 16 amino acids. The germline V gene has CDR1 MDHEN and CDR2 SYDVKM. CDR3 amino acids: CASSPRSVISGNTIYF. The CDR3 DNA reads TGTGCCAGCAGTCCTCGATCAGTAATCTCTGGAAACACCATATATTTT.

The gene calls are TRBV19 and TRBJ2-1; D gene uncertain. The CDR3 consists of 14 residues. With 6 bases removed from V and 7 bases from J, the gap between germline ends came to 16 bases. CDR1 is LNHDA and CDR2 is SQIVND in the germline V gene (reference sequence). CDR3 sequence reads: CASSHSADLNEQFF. CDR3 sequence (DNA): TGTGCCAGTAGCCATTCGGCAGACTTAAATGAGCAGTTCTTC.

The rearrangement joins TRBV6-1 to TRBJ2-7, with TRBD1 matching 8 bases. Germline loops: CDR1 MNHNS, CDR2 SASEGT. J gave up 4 bases and V 1 base, and 3 bases lay outside the gene matches. The CDR3 length is 14 residues. The CDR3 nucleotides are TGTGCCAGCAGTGAAGGACAGGGGCTGTACGAGCAGTACTTC. This sequence encodes CASSEGQGLYEQYF.

The chain carries TRBV28 and TRBJ2-7; D remains unclear. The CDR3 covers 13 residues. Trimming left V 4 bases short and J 4 bases short, with 11 bases between. Germline V gene sequence: CDR1 MDHEN, CDR2 SYDVKM. Here the CDR3 DNA reads TGTGCCAGCAGTTCGAGCCTAAATTACGAGCAGTACTTC. This encodes CASSSSLNYEQYF.

This chain joins TRBV28 and TRBJ2-7, with TRBD2 identical over 8 bases. Germline assignment: CDR1 MDHEN and CDR2 SYDVKM. CDR3 length: 13 residues. The junction had 3 bases not matched to a gene; V was cut back by 5 bases and J by 3 bases. The CDR3 here is CASSPRGGYEQYF. The CDR3 DNA reads as TGTGCCAGCAGTCCCCGGGGGGGCTACGAGCAGTACTTC. Using reference TRBV28 and TRBJ2-7 for the parts outside the CDR3, the full variable domain is DVKVTQSSRYLVKRTGEKVFLECVQDMDHENMFWYRQDPGLGLRLIYFSYDVKMKEKGDIPEGYSVSREKKERFSLILESASTNQTSMYLCASSPRGGYEQYFGPGTRLTVT.